This T cell receptor beta chain was profiled in a study of beta chain features in type 1 diabetes. Via the markers CD45RO/CCR7/CD25/CD127/CD95/CD27, stem cell-like memory, regulatory, central memory and naive CD4+ cells were sorted. A remark on this clone: Its antigen remains unidentified.

Expressed TCRB transcripts were sequenced after all isolated RNA was converted to cDNA. Repertoires were generated with immunoSEQ multiplex PCR, while TCRdb's copy carries only in-frame clones and drops some. The sample includes hundreds of thousands of clones, roughly an eighth of them seen just once. The CDR3 extends over 17 amino acids. In germline, CDR1 is LNHDA, CDR2 SQIVND (reference sequence). Deletions cut 3 bases from V and 4 bases from J, with 19 bases between. Regarding the study as a whole: For type 1 diabetes patients, VDJ junctions showed fewer insertions and more deletions. Over-representation of high TCR-expressing cells was a possible consequence of cDNA sequencing. Moderate yet significant TCRB CDR3 shortening was seen in Type 1 diabetes patients in all four CD4+ subsets.

The sequence was collected from a man aged 30-40 years with type 1 diabetes. This chain links TRBV19 with TRBJ1-5; D is undetermined. Sequences were obtained from naive CD4+ T cells from blood. The CDR3 spells CASSISPMRTGNQPQHF. For the CDR3, the DNA is TGTGCCAGTAGTATTAGCCCGATGAGGACGGGGAATCAGCCCCAGCATTTT.